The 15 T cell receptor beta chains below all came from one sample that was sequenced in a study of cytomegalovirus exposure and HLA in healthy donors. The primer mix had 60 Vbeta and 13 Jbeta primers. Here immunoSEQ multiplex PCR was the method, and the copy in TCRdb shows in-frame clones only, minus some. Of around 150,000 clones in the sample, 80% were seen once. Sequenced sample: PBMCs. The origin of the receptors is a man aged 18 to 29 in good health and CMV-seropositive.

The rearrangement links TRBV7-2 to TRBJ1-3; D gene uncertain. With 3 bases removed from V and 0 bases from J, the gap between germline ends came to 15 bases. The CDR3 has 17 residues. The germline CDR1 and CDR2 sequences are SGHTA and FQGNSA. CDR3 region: CASSFRREPYSGNTIYF. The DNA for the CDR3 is TGTGCCAGCAGCTTTAGGAGGGAGCCTTACTCTGGAAACACCATATATTTT.

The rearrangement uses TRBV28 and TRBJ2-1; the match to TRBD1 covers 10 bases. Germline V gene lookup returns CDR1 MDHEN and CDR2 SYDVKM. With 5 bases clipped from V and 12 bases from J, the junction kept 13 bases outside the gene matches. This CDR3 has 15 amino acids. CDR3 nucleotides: TGTGCCAGCAGTACCCCCGGGACAGGGGACTCGGGGCAGTTCTTC. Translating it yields CASSTPGTGDSGQFF. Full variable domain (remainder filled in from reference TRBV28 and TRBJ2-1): DVKVTQSSRYLVKRTGEKVFLECVQDMDHENMFWYRQDPGLGLRLIYFSYDVKMKEKGDIPEGYSVSREKKERFSLILESASTNQTSMYLCASSTPGTGDSGQFFGPGTRLTVL.

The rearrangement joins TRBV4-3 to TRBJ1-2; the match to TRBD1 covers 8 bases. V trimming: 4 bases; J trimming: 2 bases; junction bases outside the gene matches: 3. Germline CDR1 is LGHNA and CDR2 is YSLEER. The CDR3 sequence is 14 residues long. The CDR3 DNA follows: TGCGCCAGCAGCCCCGGACAGGGAAACTATGGCTACACCTTC. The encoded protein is CASSPGQGNYGYTF.

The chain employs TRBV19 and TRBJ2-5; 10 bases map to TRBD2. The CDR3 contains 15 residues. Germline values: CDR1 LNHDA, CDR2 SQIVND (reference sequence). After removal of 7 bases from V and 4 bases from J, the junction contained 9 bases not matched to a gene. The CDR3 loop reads CASTPSGRDRETQYF. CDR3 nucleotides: TGTGCCAGTACCCCCAGCGGGAGGGACAGAGAGACCCAGTACTTC. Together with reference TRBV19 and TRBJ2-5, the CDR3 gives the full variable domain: DGGITQSPKYLFRKEGQNVTLSCEQNLNHDAMYWYRQDPGQGLRLIYYSQIVNDFQKGDIAEGYSVSREKKESFPLTVTSAQKNPTAFYLCASTPSGRDRETQYFGPGTRLLVL.

As DNA, the CDR3 is TGTGCCAGCAGCTTAGGCGGATACTACAATGAGCAGTTCTTC. Amino acids: CASSLGGYYNEQFF. The chain uses TRBV7-2 and TRBJ2-1; D is unclear. V dropped 1 base and J dropped 3 bases, with 7 bases sitting between them. The germline V gene encodes CDR1 SGHTA and CDR2 FQGNSA. CDR3 size: 14 residues.

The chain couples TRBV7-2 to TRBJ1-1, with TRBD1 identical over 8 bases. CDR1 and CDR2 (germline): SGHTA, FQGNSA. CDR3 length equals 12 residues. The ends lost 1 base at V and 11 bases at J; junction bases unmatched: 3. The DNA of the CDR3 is TGTGCCAGCAGCTTAGACAGGGGGGTGGCTTTCTTT. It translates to CASSLDRGVAFF.

The CDR3: CASSSGQFAADTQYF. CDR3 DNA sequence: TGTGCCAGCAGCTCAGGACAGTTTGCAGCAGATACGCAGTATTTT. V and J are TRBV7-9 and TRBJ2-3; D possibly corresponds to TRBD1 (6 bases). Germline CDR1 is SEHNR and CDR2 is FQNEAQ (reference sequence). The germline V and J ends were trimmed by 4 bases and 4 bases, with 15 bases remaining between them. This CDR3 has 15 amino acids.

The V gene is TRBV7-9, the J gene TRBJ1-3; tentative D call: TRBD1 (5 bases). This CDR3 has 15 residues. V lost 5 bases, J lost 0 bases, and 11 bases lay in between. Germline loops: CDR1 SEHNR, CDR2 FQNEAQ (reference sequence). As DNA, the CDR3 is TGTGCCAGCAGCCCTTCAGGGTTCTCTGGAAACACCATATATTTT. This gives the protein CASSPSGFSGNTIYF.

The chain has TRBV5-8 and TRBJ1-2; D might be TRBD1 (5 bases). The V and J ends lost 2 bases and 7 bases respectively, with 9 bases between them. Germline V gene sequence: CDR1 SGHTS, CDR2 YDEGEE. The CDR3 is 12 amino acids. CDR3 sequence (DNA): TGTGCCAGCAGCTTACGGGGGAGTGGCTACACCTTC. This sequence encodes CASSLRGSGYTF.

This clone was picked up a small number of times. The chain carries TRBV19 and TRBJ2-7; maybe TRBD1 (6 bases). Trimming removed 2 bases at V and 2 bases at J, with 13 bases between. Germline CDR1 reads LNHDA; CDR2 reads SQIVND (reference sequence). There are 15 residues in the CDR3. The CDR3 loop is CASSIQTGLPYEQYF. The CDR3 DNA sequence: TGTGCCAGTAGTATACAGACAGGCCTCCCCTACGAGCAGTACTTC.

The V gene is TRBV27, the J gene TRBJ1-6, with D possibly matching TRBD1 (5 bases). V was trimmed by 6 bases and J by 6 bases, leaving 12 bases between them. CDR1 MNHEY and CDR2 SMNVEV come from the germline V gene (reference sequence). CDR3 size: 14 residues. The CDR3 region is CASSPGIGNSPLHF. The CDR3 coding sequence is TGTGCCAGCAGCCCAGGGATCGGTAATTCACCCCTCCACTTT.

The DNA for the CDR3 is TGTGCCAGTAGTATGTTGGGAGGAAGCTCCTACGAGCAGTACTTC. Its protein is CASSMLGGSSYEQYF. The chain links TRBV19 to TRBJ2-7; a possible D gene is TRBD2 (6 bases). Trimming shortened V by 3 bases and J by 0 bases, and 12 bases separated the two germline ends. The CDR3 is 15 residues long. Per germline, CDR1 LNHDA and CDR2 SQIVND (reference sequence).

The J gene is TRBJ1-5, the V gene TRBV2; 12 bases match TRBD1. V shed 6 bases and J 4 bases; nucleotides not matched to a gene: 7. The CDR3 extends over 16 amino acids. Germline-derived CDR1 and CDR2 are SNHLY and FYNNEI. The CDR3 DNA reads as TGTGCCAGCAGGGGGGGACAGGGGGCGTTTAATCAGCCCCAGCATTTT. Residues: CASRGGQGAFNQPQHF.

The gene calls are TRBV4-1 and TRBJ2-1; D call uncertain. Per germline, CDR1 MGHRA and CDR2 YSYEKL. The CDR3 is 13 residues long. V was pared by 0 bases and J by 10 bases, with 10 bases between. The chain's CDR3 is CASSQESAVEQFF. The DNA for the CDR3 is TGCGCCAGCAGCCAAGAGAGTGCGGTCGAGCAGTTCTTC.

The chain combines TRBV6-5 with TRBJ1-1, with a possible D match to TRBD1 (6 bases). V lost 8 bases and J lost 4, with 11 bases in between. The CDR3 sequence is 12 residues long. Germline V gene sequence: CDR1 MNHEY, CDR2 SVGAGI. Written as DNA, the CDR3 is TGTGCCAGCCTACAGGGTTTCACTGAAGCTTTCTTT. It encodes CASLQGFTEAFF.